One and the same sample provided the 27 T cell receptor beta chains below, sequenced in a study of blood T cell repertoires in COVID-19. Libraries were prepared by immunoSEQ multiplex PCR; TCRdb keeps only in-frame clonotypes and omits some of them. The sample shows 200,000 to 300,000 clones, around 84% of them seen only once. The source material was peripheral blood. The receptors originated from a man aged 55 to 70 with acute or convalescent COVID-19.

The chain has TRBV1 and TRBJ2-5; TRBD2 is the table's D call and was not checked against the DNA. TRBV1 is reported as a pseudogene. The CDR3 runs to 15 residues. For the CDR3, the DNA is TGCACCAGCAGCCCTCCGACTAGGATCAGAGAGACCCAGTACTTC. It codes for CTSSPPTRIRETQYF.

The chain employs TRBV6-1 and TRBJ2-7; 9 bases fit TRBD1. Germline V gene lookup returns CDR1 MNHNS and CDR2 SASEGT. The CDR3 is made up of 15 amino acids. V shed 2 bases and J 3 bases; nucleotides not matched to a gene: 5. In DNA, the CDR3 is TGTGCCAGCAGTGAATGGAAGACAGGGGGCTACGAGCAGTACTTC. This sequence encodes CASSEWKTGGYEQYF.

This CDR3 is CASWGRGNEKLFF. The CDR3 region has the DNA TGTGCCAGCTGGGGGAGGGGTAATGAAAAACTGTTTTTT. J is TRBJ1-4 and V is TRBV28; the D gene is possibly TRBD1 (5 bases). Per the germline V gene, CDR1 is MDHEN and CDR2 is SYDVKM. This CDR3 region has 13 residues. The V and J ends lost 8 bases and 4 bases respectively, with 11 bases between them.

CDR3 in amino acids: CASSPLPGQGEGDTEAFF. The CDR3 DNA reads as TGTGCCAGCAGCCCCCTCCCGGGACAGGGGGAAGGGGACACTGAAGCTTTCTTT. The gene calls are TRBV7-6 and TRBJ1-1; 11 nucleotides match TRBD1. Trimming cost V 5 bases and J 3 bases; bases outside gene matches: 14. CDR1 and CDR2 from the germline V gene are SGHVS and FNYEAQ. The CDR3 loop spans 18 amino acids.

Details on this clone: Additional DNA sequences in this sample encode the identical CDR3. The chain links TRBV5-4 to TRBJ2-1; TRBD2 matches 8 bases. CDR1 is SGHNT, CDR2 YYREEE, per germline (reference sequence). The trim removed 4 bases at V and 0 bases at J, leaving 3 bases unmatched. This CDR3 has 15 residues. DNA of the CDR3: TGTGCCAGCAGCCCGCGGGGGGACTCCTACAATGAGCAGTTCTTC. The encoded protein is CASSPRGDSYNEQFF.

The CDR3 bases are TGTGCCAGTAGTATTAGCGGGAGGGGGGGCAAAAACATTCAGTACTTC. As protein: CASSISGRGGKNIQYF. The V and J genes are TRBV19 and TRBJ2-4; 11 bases fit TRBD2. Germline values: CDR1 LNHDA, CDR2 SQIVND (reference sequence). Trimming cost V 3 bases and J 3 bases; bases outside gene matches: 4. This CDR3 has 16 amino acids.

The CDR3 sequence: CAISESLGQGNTEAFF. CDR3 nucleotide sequence: TGTGCCATCAGTGAGAGTTTGGGACAGGGGAACACTGAAGCTTTCTTT. This rearrangement joins TRBV10-3 to TRBJ1-1; 9 nucleotides line up with TRBD1. From germline, CDR1 is ENHRY and CDR2 SYGVKD. The CDR3 is made up of 16 amino acids. The junction had 5 bases not matched to a gene; V was cut back by 2 bases and J by 1 base.

The chain recombines TRBV10-3 with TRBJ1-4; D is possibly TRBD1 (6 bases). CDR3 length: 15 amino acids. The V end was cut by 3 bases, the J end by 8 bases, with 16 bases between. Germline V gene sequence: CDR1 ENHRY, CDR2 SYGVKD. Here the CDR3 reads CAISDGGGQSEKLFF. DNA for the CDR3: TGTGCCATCAGTGACGGGGGGGGCCAGTCAGAAAAACTGTTTTTT.

This clone was seen more than once but under ten times. The rearrangement uses TRBV11-1 and TRBJ2-7, with a possible D match to TRBD1 (6 bases). This CDR3 spans 14 amino acids. The germline gives CDR1 SGHAT, CDR2 FQDESV (reference sequence). Trimming left V 0 bases short and J 3 bases short, with 9 bases between. The CDR3 coding sequence is TGTGCCAGCAGCTTAGCACAGGGAGTCTACGAGCAGTACTTC. Protein: CASSLAQGVYEQYF.

Only one count was recorded for this clone. This chain joins TRBV7-6 and TRBJ2-2, with D possibly being TRBD2 (5 bases). V lost 7 bases to trimming and J lost 2 bases, with 5 bases between them. Germline loops: CDR1 SGHVS, CDR2 FNYEAQ. This CDR3 contains 12 residues. The CDR3 is CASTGNTGELFF. The CDR3 DNA sequence: TGTGCCAGCACGGGAAACACCGGGGAGCTGTTTTTT.

The genes are TRBV5-1 and TRBJ1-1; TRBD1 might be the D (6 bases). Trimming cost V 0 bases and J 6 bases, with 15 bases left between them. The CDR3 is 15 residues long. Germline loops: CDR1 SGHRS, CDR2 YFSETQ. The CDR3 loop reads CASSLGYAQGPEAFF. The CDR3 DNA follows: TGCGCCAGCAGCTTGGGGTACGCTCAGGGGCCTGAAGCTTTCTTT.

The chain joins TRBV7-8 to TRBJ1-5, with TRBD1 matching 11 bases. CDR3 length equals 17 residues. Germline lookup yields CDR1 SGHVS and CDR2 FQNEAQ. V was clipped by 5 bases and J by 0 bases; unmatched bases: 6. In DNA, the CDR3 is TGTGCCAGCAGCATCCGGGACAGGGGGACTAGCAATCAGCCCCAGCATTTT. Its protein is CASSIRDRGTSNQPQHF. Looking up the rest from reference TRBV7-8 and TRBJ1-5 gives the full variable domain: GAGVSQSPRYKVAKRGQDVALRCDPISGHVSLFWYQQALGQGPEFLTYFQNEAQLDKSGLPSDRFFAERPEGSVSTLKIQRTQQEDSAVYLCASSIRDRGTSNQPQHFGDGTRLSIL.

This clone appeared once. The chain uses TRBV28 and TRBJ2-1, with TRBD2 as a possible D gene (6 bases). In germline, CDR1 is MDHEN, CDR2 SYDVKM. The ends were cut back, 6 bases at V and 7 bases at J, with 16 bases in the middle. The CDR3 has 14 residues. The CDR3 region has the DNA TGTGCCAGCAGGACGGGAGAGTCTGTAAATGAGCAGTTCTTC. Its protein product is CASRTGESVNEQFF.

This chain joins TRBV9 and TRBJ1-3, with D perhaps matching TRBD1 (6 bases). In germline, CDR1 is SGDLS, CDR2 YYNGEE. CDR3 length equals 14 residues. The V end was cut by 0 bases, the J end by 7 bases, with 11 bases between. This CDR3 reads CASSVAGTTNTIYF. CDR3 DNA sequence: TGTGCCAGCAGCGTAGCGGGGACAACTAACACCATATATTTT.

The chain joins TRBV7-3 to TRBJ1-2; 7 bases are shared with TRBD1. The CDR3 covers 17 residues. Germline V gene data show CDR1 as SGHTA and CDR2 as FQGTGA. Trimming took 0 bases from V and 4 from J; bases not matched to a gene: 11. The CDR3 reads CASSLTWNRGSIYGYTF. The CDR3 bases are TGTGCCAGCAGCTTAACGTGGAACAGGGGATCAATCTATGGCTACACCTTC.

This clone was seen only a few times. V usage is TRBV5-1 and J usage is TRBJ1-2, with 7 bases fitting TRBD1. Germline loops: CDR1 SGHRS, CDR2 YFSETQ. V gave up 0 bases and J gave up 2 bases; unmatched junction bases: 10. CDR3 length equals 17 residues. CDR3 residues: CASSLAEAGGRNYGYTF. CDR3 DNA: TGCGCCAGCAGCTTGGCGGAGGCAGGGGGAAGAAACTATGGCTACACCTTC.

This rearrangement joins TRBV4-1 to TRBJ1-2; TRBD1 is a possible D gene (6 bases). CDR3 size: 15 residues. The germline V gene has CDR1 MGHRA and CDR2 YSYEKL. Trimming took 1 base from V and 8 from J, leaving 17 bases between them. This CDR3 reads CASSQGQGSFRGYTF. The CDR3, as DNA: TGCGCCAGCAGCCAAGGGCAGGGGTCGTTCCGGGGCTACACCTTC.

CDR3 amino acids: CASSSVTGSSYNEQFF. The CDR3 nucleotides read TGTGCCAGCAGTAGCGTGACAGGGAGCTCCTACAATGAGCAGTTCTTC. The rearrangement uses TRBV25-1 and TRBJ2-1; 7 positions agree with TRBD1. V dropped 5 bases and J dropped 0; count of bases not matched to a gene: 7. Looked up from germline, CDR1 is MGHDK and CDR2 is SYGVNS. This CDR3 is built from 16 residues.

The chain combines TRBV7-8 with TRBJ2-7, with 9 positions matching TRBD2. This CDR3 spans 15 amino acids. Germline V gene sequence: CDR1 SGHVS, CDR2 FQNEAQ. V was pared by 3 bases and J by 4 bases, with 7 bases of the junction left unmatched. CDR3 coding DNA: TGTGCCAGCAGCTTGCTCGAGACTAGCGGTTACGAGCAGTACTTC. Protein product: CASSLLETSGYEQYF. Supplemented by reference TRBV7-8 and TRBJ2-7, the full variable domain reads GAGVSQSPRYKVAKRGQDVALRCDPISGHVSLFWYQQALGQGPEFLTYFQNEAQLDKSGLPSDRFFAERPEGSVSTLKIQRTQQEDSAVYLCASSLLETSGYEQYFGPGTRLTVT.

This clone was detected only a few times. The chain recombines TRBV5-1 with TRBJ2-7; the match to TRBD1 covers 7 bases. V lost 4 bases and J lost 2; bases outside the gene matches: 6. The V gene's germline CDR1 is SGHRS and CDR2 YFSETQ. This CDR3 has 14 amino acids. The DNA for the CDR3 is TGCGCCAGCAGCCAGGGGGTGTCCCCCTACGAGCAGTACTTC. Residues: CASSQGVSPYEQYF.

This clone was seen just once. V gene TRBV6-2 or TRBV6-3 combines with J gene TRBJ2-3, with TRBD2 matching over 11 bases. J was trimmed by 5 bases and V by 1 base; bases with no gene match: 11. From germline, CDR1 is MNHEY and CDR2 SVGEGT. CDR3 length: 18 residues. CDR3 loop: CASSYYGLAGSGKDTQYF. Written as DNA, the CDR3 is TGTGCCAGCAGTTACTACGGACTAGCGGGTTCCGGGAAAGATACGCAGTATTTT.

The chain joins TRBV14 to TRBJ2-1; tentative D call: TRBD2 (7 bases). V lost 4 bases, J lost 8 bases, and 18 bases lay in between. The germline V gene encodes CDR1 SGHDN and CDR2 FVKESK. The CDR3 sequence is 15 residues long. The CDR3 bases are TGTGCCAGCAGCCTAGGTAGGGGGGGCATATATGAGCAGTTCTTC. It encodes CASSLGRGGIYEQFF.

This clone was recorded a few times. The J gene is TRBJ2-7, the V gene TRBV9; TRBD2 matches 9 bases. The germline CDR1 and CDR2 sequences are SGDLS and YYNGEE. The CDR3 consists of 16 residues. The V and J ends lost 3 bases and 6 bases, in that order; junction bases with no gene match: 13. The CDR3 region is CASSENSGSRFGEQYF. For the CDR3, the DNA is TGTGCCAGCAGCGAAAATAGCGGGAGTAGGTTTGGCGAGCAGTACTTC. The full variable domain, rest sourced from reference TRBV9 and TRBJ2-7, is DSGVTQTPKHLITATGQRVTLRCSPRSGDLSVYWYQQSLDQGLQFLIQYYNGEERAKGNILERFSAQQFPDLHSELNLSSLELGDSALYFCASSENSGSRFGEQYFGPGTRLTVT.

In DNA form, the CDR3 reads TGTGCCAGCTCACCATCCTATGGGACAGAAGCTTTCTTT. As protein: CASSPSYGTEAFF. The rearrangement joins TRBV18 to TRBJ1-1; maybe TRBD1 (6 bases). Germline loops: CDR1 KGHSH, CDR2 LQKENI. The CDR3 runs 13 residues. Deletions cut 2 bases from V and 8 bases from J, with 12 bases between.

Only a few counts were recorded for this clone. Relative to the germline gene, one junction end is altered; a read error may explain this. The chain joins TRBV7-9 to TRBJ1-6; D remains unclear. Germline CDR1 reads SEHNR; CDR2 reads FQNEAQ (reference sequence). The CDR3 runs 12 residues. CDR3 nucleotides: TGTGCCAGCAGCTTAGCGCTCGGGGATCTGCTCTTT. Protein sequence: CASSLALGDLLF.

V usage is TRBV6-5 and J usage is TRBJ2-7; TRBD1 is a possible D gene (6 bases). CDR1 and CDR2 from the germline V gene are MNHEY and SVGAGI. The V gene lost 6 bases and the J gene lost 1 base, with 16 bases spanning the gap. The CDR3 is 15 residues long. This CDR3 is CASRRDPGQSYEQYF. Here the CDR3 DNA reads TGTGCCAGCAGACGAGACCCGGGACAATCCTACGAGCAGTACTTC.

The V and J genes are TRBV10-2 and TRBJ2-7; D gene ambiguous. The germline gives CDR1 WSHSY, CDR2 SAAADI. V shed 7 bases and J shed 3 bases, with 7 bases lying between them. The CDR3 runs to 11 residues. The CDR3 is CASMRGYEQYF. In DNA form, the CDR3 reads TGCGCCAGCATGAGAGGCTACGAGCAGTACTTC.